The rows below give T cell receptor beta chains drawn from one sample of a study of cytomegalovirus exposure and HLA in healthy donors. TCRdb's table, derived via immunoSEQ multiplex PCR, lists solely in-frame clones and lacks some. The table includes some 120,000 clones, more than 60% detected once. Sequencing was done on a sample of PBMCs. All receptors come from a woman in her fifties or sixties in good health and CMV-seropositive. CDR3s include the opening cysteine and the closing phenylalanine or tryptophan. Each record gives: V gene, CDR3 length, J gene, D gene, clone size, CDR3 protein, CDR3 DNA. A D gene is named only where the DNA matches it firmly. The size field is filled for only some rows; it gives once, few, many or a size class.

>TRBV11-3|17|TRBJ2-3|TRBD2|few
CASGPGLAGGTTDTQYF
TGTGCCAGCGGCCCGGGACTAGCGGGGGGCACCACAGATACGCAGTATTTT
>TRBV29-1|17|TRBJ1-1|.|once
CSVEGGGRNHMNTEAFF
TGCAGCGTTGAAGGAGGAGGTCGAAATCATATGAACACTGAAGCTTTCTTT
>TRBV4-3|15|TRBJ1-1|TRBD1|few
CASSQEGTGFTEAFF
TGCGCCAGCAGCCAAGAGGGGACAGGGTTCACTGAAGCTTTCTTT
>TRBV27|15|TRBJ1-1|.|.
CASSLYARVNTEAFF
TGTGCCAGCAGTTTATATGCCAGGGTGAACACTGAAGCTTTCTTT
>TRBV2|14|TRBJ1-1|.|.
CASNTGRGYTEAFF
TGTGCCAGCAACACAGGGAGAGGGTACACTGAAGCTTTCTTT
>TRBV2|12|TRBJ2-7|.|.
CASRLESHEQYF
TGTGCCAGCAGGCTTGAGTCCCACGAGCAGTACTTC
>TRBV30|17|TRBJ1-5|TRBD1|.
CAWSVSWDRAMRQPQHF
TGTGCCTGGAGTGTATCTTGGGACAGGGCAATGCGACAGCCCCAGCATTTT
>TRBV9|15|TRBJ1-2|TRBD1|.
CASSVGTGGDGGYTF
TGTGCCAGCAGCGTCGGGACAGGGGGCGACGGTGGCTACACCTTC
>TRBV2|15|TRBJ2-7|TRBD1|.
CASFSPGQGRDEQYF
TGTGCCAGCTTCTCCCCGGGACAGGGAAGGGACGAGCAGTACTTC
>TRBV18|15|TRBJ2-5|.|few
CASSPRWQEGETQYF
TGTGCCAGCTCACCACGATGGCAGGAGGGGGAGACCCAGTACTTC
>TRBV7-2|13|TRBJ1-2|.|.
CASSPPGTYGYTF
TGTGCCAGCAGCCCTCCCGGTACCTATGGCTACACCTTC
>TRBV2|15|TRBJ2-6|.|once
CASSEKSSGANVLTF
TGTGCCAGCAGTGAAAAGAGCTCTGGGGCCAACGTCCTGACTTTC
>TRBV6-5|15|TRBJ2-3|TRBD2|.
CASSYSLAGGLTQYF
TGTGCCAGCAGTTACTCACTAGCGGGAGGCCTTACGCAGTATTTT
>TRBV6-5|14|TRBJ2-3|.|.
CASSYRTATDTQYF
TGTGCCAGCAGTTACCGGACAGCCACAGATACGCAGTATTTT
>TRBV6-5|13|TRBJ2-1|.|.
CASSYRSGNEQFF
TGTGCCAGCAGTTACCGATCAGGCAATGAGCAGTTCTTC
>TRBV18|15|TRBJ1-1|.|once
CASSPAPGTPVEAFF
TGTGCCAGCTCACCTGCCCCCGGGACACCTGTGGAAGCTTTCTTT
>TRBV7-8|14|TRBJ1-5|TRBD1|.
CASSFRDRVGPQHF
TGTGCCAGCAGTTTTAGGGACAGGGTCGGGCCCCAGCATTTT
>TRBV11-3|14|TRBJ1-3|.|.
CASGARREGNTIYF
TGTGCCAGCGGGGCCAGAAGGGAAGGAAACACCATATATTTT
>TRBV9|14|TRBJ1-2|TRBD1|.
CASSVTGGNYGYTF
TGTGCCAGCAGCGTGACAGGGGGCAACTATGGCTACACCTTC
>TRBV10-2|15|TRBJ2-1|.|.
CASSESSRGYNEQFF
TGCGCCAGCAGTGAGTCGAGTCGGGGATACAATGAGCAGTTCTTC
>TRBV5-1|18|TRBJ1-1|.|once
CASSSLRAGGPGDTEAFF
TGCGCCAGCAGCTCCCTACGCGCGGGGGGGCCGGGGGACACTGAAGCTTTCTTT
>TRBV7-8|14|TRBJ1-4|TRBD1|few
CASSLGQGVEKLFF
TGTGCCAGCAGCCTGGGACAGGGAGTCGAAAAACTGTTTTTT
>TRBV7-2|11|TRBJ2-7|.|.
CASSSVYEQYF
TGTGCCAGCAGCTCCGTGTACGAGCAGTACTTC
>TRBV15|16|TRBJ2-7|.|few
CATSRDRQAVLYEQYF
TGTGCCACCAGCAGAGACCGACAGGCGGTACTTTACGAGCAGTACTTC
>TRBV18|14|TRBJ1-6|TRBD1|.
CASTTGGADSPLHF
TGTGCCAGCACCACAGGGGGCGCAGATTCACCCCTCCACTTT
>TRBV19|15|TRBJ2-1|.|.
CASSAAGFWYNEQFF
TGTGCCAGTAGTGCCGCGGGGTTTTGGTACAATGAGCAGTTCTTC
>TRBV9|18|TRBJ2-5|TRBD2|.
CASSVVPWKAGGTETQYF
TGTGCCAGCAGCGTAGTCCCCTGGAAAGCGGGAGGAACAGAGACCCAGTACTTC
>TRBV6-5|15|TRBJ2-5|.|.
CASSSDWTFGETQYF
TGTGCCAGCAGTTCAGACTGGACTTTCGGGGAGACCCAGTACTTC
>TRBV6-1|15|TRBJ2-5|TRBD2|.
CASNPAGAGQETQYF
TGTGCCAGCAATCCAGCGGGAGCGGGGCAAGAGACCCAGTACTTC
>TRBV6-6|12|TRBJ2-7|TRBD1|few
CASSYSPGQGDF
TGTGCCAGCAGTTACTCGCCGGGACAGGGTGACTTC
>TRBV4-2|16|TRBJ2-7|TRBD2|.
CASSQRARGGAGEQYF
TGTGCCAGCAGCCAAAGGGCCCGGGGGGGGGCGGGAGAGCAGTACTTC
>TRBV5-6|12|TRBJ2-5|TRBD2|.
CASSFGRETQYF
TGTGCCAGCAGTTTCGGGAGGGAGACCCAGTACTTC
>TRBV10-3|13|TRBJ1-1|TRBD1|few
CATTGGEGTEAFF
TGTGCCACTACAGGGGGCGAAGGGACTGAAGCTTTCTTT
>TRBV4-2|14|TRBJ2-4|.|.
CASSHREAKNIQYF
TGTGCCAGCAGCCATCGGGAGGCCAAAAACATTCAGTACTTC
>TRBV6-1|15|TRBJ2-5|.|.
CASSEAGQQQETQYF
TGTGCCAGCAGTGAAGCCGGACAGCAACAAGAGACCCAGTACTTC
>TRBV5-1|15|TRBJ2-2|TRBD2|.
CASSSGLAGGGELFF
TGCGCCAGCAGCTCCGGACTAGCGGGGGGCGGGGAGCTGTTTTTT
>TRBV4-3|16|TRBJ1-6|.|few
CASSEGRVGGSSPLHF
TGCGCCAGCAGCGAAGGGCGGGTCGGCGGGAGTTCACCCCTCCACTTT
>TRBV18|14|TRBJ1-2|.|.
CASSPPGGSDGYTF
TGTGCCAGCTCACCACCAGGGGGATCTGATGGCTACACCTTC
>TRBV29-1|12|TRBJ2-6|.|.
CSVDTGANVLTF
TGCAGCGTCGACACTGGGGCCAACGTCCTGACTTTC
>TRBV6-1|16|TRBJ2-3|.|.
CASSDRTASSTDTQYF
TGTGCCAGCAGTGACCGGACAGCCTCTAGCACAGATACGCAGTATTTT
>TRBV5-6|15|TRBJ1-1|TRBD1|.
CASSSSQGARTEAFF
TGTGCCAGCAGCTCGTCACAGGGGGCGAGGACTGAAGCTTTCTTT
>TRBV4-1|17|TRBJ2-5|.|.
CASSQDGTTRLQETQYF
TGCGCCAGCAGCCAAGACGGGACAACTAGGCTTCAAGAGACCCAGTACTTC
>TRBV27|15|TRBJ1-3|.|once
CASSRPQGSGNTIYF
TGTGCCAGCAGTCGACCGCAGGGCTCTGGAAACACCATATATTTT
>TRBV10-2|13|TRBJ1-1|TRBD1|.
CATRQGANTEAFF
TGCGCCACCAGACAGGGGGCGAACACTGAAGCTTTCTTT
>TRBV15|15|TRBJ1-1|.|few
CATSRDWNSGTEAFF
TGTGCCACCAGCAGAGATTGGAACTCGGGCACTGAAGCTTTCTTT
>TRBV4-2|17|TRBJ1-3|TRBD1|few
CASSPKRTGDPTDTIYF
TGTGCCAGCAGCCCAAAACGGACAGGGGATCCAACCGACACCATATATTTT
>TRBV5-1|16|TRBJ2-7|TRBD1|.
CASSLVPGQGAYEQYF
TGCGCCAGCAGCTTGGTTCCGGGACAGGGGGCCTACGAGCAGTACTTC
>TRBV27|14|TRBJ1-2|TRBD1|.
CASRPGQGFRGYTF
TGTGCCAGCAGACCGGGACAGGGATTTAGGGGCTACACCTTC
>TRBV7-7|15|TRBJ2-3|TRBD1|.
CASSPGTGLTDTQYF
TGTGCTAGCAGCCCCGGGACAGGGTTGACAGATACGCAGTATTTT
>TRBV19|15|TRBJ1-1|.|.
CASRAPRVLNTEAFF
TGTGCCAGTAGGGCTCCCAGGGTTTTGAACACTGAAGCTTTCTTT
>TRBV30|13|TRBJ2-5|.|once
CAWSVRGGETQYF
TGTGCCTGGAGTGTTAGGGGAGGAGAGACCCAGTACTTC
>TRBV7-2|15|TRBJ1-3|TRBD1|.
CASSVDRLSGNTIYF
TGTGCCAGCAGCGTGGACAGGCTCTCTGGAAACACCATATATTTT
>TRBV6-1|14|TRBJ2-5|TRBD1|.
CASYLQGVRETQYF
TGTGCCAGCTACCTACAGGGGGTTCGGGAGACCCAGTACTTC
>TRBV7-2|16|TRBJ1-2|TRBD1|few
CASSLQSQGARYGYTF
TGTGCCAGCAGCCTTCAATCACAGGGGGCGAGGTATGGCTACACCTTC
>TRBV5-1|16|TRBJ2-3|TRBD2|few
CASSLSGGGSTDTQYF
TGCGCCAGCAGCTTGTCTGGGGGGGGGAGCACAGATACGCAGTATTTT
>TRBV9|13|TRBJ2-7|.|.
CASSVGGAGEQYF
TGTGCCAGCAGCGTAGGAGGAGCTGGCGAGCAGTACTTC
>TRBV7-2|16|TRBJ1-1|.|.
CASSLVAYEDNTEAFF
TGTGCCAGCAGCTTAGTTGCCTATGAGGATAACACTGAAGCTTTCTTT
>TRBV5-4|15|TRBJ2-3|.|.
CASSLDRPSTDTQYF
TGTGCCAGCAGCTTGGACAGGCCAAGCACAGATACGCAGTATTTT